This T cell receptor (beta chain) was obtained from a study of shared clonotypes between healthy human individuals (dated by TCRdb to 2019 to 2021). Some background on the complete study: Three men and a couple of women, aged 18 to 49 years, made up the cohort. For each donor, three plates each were used for CD4 naive and CD4 memory, two plates were used for CD8 naive, and one plate was used for CD8 memory. To estimate repertoire size and how much clonotypes are shared between individuals, the study performed deep sequencing of blood TCR repertoires from a handful of healthy adults. To increase sequencing depth and limit assay-specific biases, different laboratories used diverse techniques to prepare libraries and sequence TCR repertoires. Per donor, leukapheresis produced somewhere between about 0.94 and 9 billion PBMCs. The paper as a whole reports these results and caveats: Based on pairwise subsampling, the degree of clonotype sharing among donors was expected to be affected by sequencing depth. Incomplete sequencing was indicated by rarefaction of sorted-subset datasets, despite the large sequencing depth. Sampling was restricted to blood, and TCR repertoires in tissues likely differ from the TCR repertoires found in blood. Sharing across a few donors was observed for around 5% of naive CD4, over 3% of naive CD8, roughly 2.3% of memory CD4, and about 0.4% of memory CD8 clonotypes. Larger estimated clonotype richness was generally found for naive subsets than for memory subsets. Because the study included a small number of donors, the genetic and exposure-history diversity represented was limited. Clonotypes shared by all four sorted-subset donors showed higher generation probabilities than non-shared clonotypes.

TCR CDR3 regions were amplified from genomic DNA by multiplex PCR using the deep immunoSEQ assay. For each cell subset, the extracted genomic DNA was distributed evenly across all wells of several immunoSEQ 96-well plates, and each plate served as one replicate. Each replicate PCR for sorted subsets received about 180 ng genomic DNA, equal to about 30,000 T cell genomes. Purified libraries were quantified with a Qubit 3.0 fluorometer, sized on a Bioanalyzer 2100, and re-quantified with the KAPA Library Quantification kit. Every immunoSEQ 96-well plate was sequenced on a separate single-read 150-cycle Illumina NextSeq 550 flow cell. As for the original processing: Because only junctional sequences without quality scores were contained in the immunoSEQ output, filtering matching that applied to full-length reads could not be performed. Sequences were annotated with PyIR, a Python wrapper for IgBLAST v1.9, and V/J genes and CDR3 were assigned using IMGT germline references. Reads were removed for weak V/J assignments (E-value above 1e-6), missing CDR3, stop codons, out-of-frame junctions, or ambiguous translated residues. A V3J clonotype was defined by an identical inferred V gene, J gene, and CDR3 amino acid sequence. Percentage overlap between repertoires was calculated by dividing the number of shared unique clonotypes by the size of the smaller repertoire. RTK rarefaction, the Chao1 estimator, and Recon v2.1 estimates of unobserved clonotypes were used to assess repertoire richness. Generation probabilities were computed with OLGA for all TCRbeta clonotypes obtained by the gDNA method from several donors. The clones in this table, taken by TCRdb from immuneACCESS, are in-frame only. Not every clone is retained; where verified, under half of the shortfall comes from an unresolved V gene, and the cause of the rest is unknown. V and J calls and clone size are as listed in that table; D and trimming were resolved from the DNA. The sample profile shows 2 million or so clones; just under 95% of them were found once. Roughly 1% of the sample rests with the top ten.

On this clone: Its recognized antigen is unknown. No base qualities exist here, and no much larger clone lies one base off it.

For the CD8 naive samples, CD45RO-negative cells were positively selected for CCR7, yielding a CD45RA+CCR7+ population from which TemRA cells were excluded. Donors were healthy HIV-negative adults with no recently reported acute infections or vaccinations. Every donor was a Caucasian adult residing in Nashville, Tennessee, USA. Blood was obtained by leukapheresis, after which PBMCs were separated by Ficoll-Histopaque density gradient centrifugation and cryopreserved in liquid nitrogen vapor phase. Purity and quantity of every magnetically sorted T cell population were checked by analytical flow cytometry. Genomic DNA was isolated from every sorted fraction and measured by UV absorbance on a Nanodrop 2000c. For this chain, trimming is 5 bases at the V end and 6 bases at the J end, and the number of junction bases without a gene match is 9. As encoded in the germline V gene, CDR1 is SGHTA while CDR2 is FQGNSA. From cysteine to phenylalanine, the CDR3 is 14 amino acids long. Just the 42-base CDR3 DNA is kept, in frame starting at base 1.

This clonotype was obtained from a young man in good health. The rearrangement combines TRBV7-2 with TRBJ2-7, and 8 junctional nucleotides match TRBD1. The source material was naive CD8+ T cells sorted from blood. Read against the paper, the sample's cell subset or site label means: CD45RA+CCR7+. The DNA sequence is as follows: TGTGCCAGCAGCCTCGGACAGGGAATCCCCGAGCAGTACTTC. Its translation reads: CASSLGQGIPEQYF.